This record looks at one TCR beta chain sequence and its context. This sample was taken from a study of blood T cell repertoires in COVID-19. Only in-frame clones appear in the TCRdb table, and some are missing; sequencing was by immunoSEQ multiplex PCR. This table holds 150,000 or so clones, approximately 83% found once. The TCR originated in a woman in her sixties with COVID-19, enrolled during active disease. What was sequenced was peripheral blood.

The chain's CDR3 is CASSPDYESTEAFF. The CDR3 DNA is TGTGCCAGCAGCCCTGATTATGAGAGCACTGAAGCTTTCTTT. This chain connects TRBV11-3 to TRBJ1-1; D is uncertain. Germline CDR1 SGHNT, CDR2 YENEEA. The CDR3 has 14 amino acids. Trimming left V 5 bases short and J 4 bases short, with 14 bases between.